This TCR beta chain originates from a study of T cell responses to AZD1222 COVID-19 vaccine. In its sample, this clone was seen once. Measured with immunoSEQ multiplex PCR; TCRdb has only the in-frame clones, and not every one. In the table there are more than 110,000 clones, roughly 90% of which are singletons. Germline values: CDR1 SGHKS, CDR2 YYEKEE (reference sequence). The CDR3 covers 17 residues. Trimming cost V 0 bases and J 0 bases; bases outside gene matches: 7. This material consisted of peripheral blood, taken 28 days after the second AZD1222 dose. This chain joins TRBV5-5 and TRBJ2-5; 8 bases align to TRBD1. The sequence came from an adult who received the AZD1222 COVID-19 vaccine. DNA for the CDR3: TGTGCCAGCAGCTTGGCGGTCAGGGGGCTTTACCAAGAGACCCAGTACTTC. This translates into CASSLAVRGLYQETQYF.